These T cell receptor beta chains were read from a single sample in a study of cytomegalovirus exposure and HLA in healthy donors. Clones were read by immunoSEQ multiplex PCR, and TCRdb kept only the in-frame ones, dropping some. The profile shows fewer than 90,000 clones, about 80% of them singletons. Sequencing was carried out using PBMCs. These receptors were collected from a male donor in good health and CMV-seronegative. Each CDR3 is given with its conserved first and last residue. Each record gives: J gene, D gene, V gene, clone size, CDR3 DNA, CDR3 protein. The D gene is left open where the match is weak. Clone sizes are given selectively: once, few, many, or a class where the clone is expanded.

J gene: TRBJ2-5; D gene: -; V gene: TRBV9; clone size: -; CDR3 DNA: TGTGCCAGCAGCGTAGGAGGGTTAGAGACCCAGTACTTC; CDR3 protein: CASSVGGLETQYF
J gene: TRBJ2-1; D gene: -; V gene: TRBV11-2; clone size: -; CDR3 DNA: TGTGCCAGCAGCTTAACGGCGGGGCCCTACAATGAGCAGTTCTTC; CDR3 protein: CASSLTAGPYNEQFF
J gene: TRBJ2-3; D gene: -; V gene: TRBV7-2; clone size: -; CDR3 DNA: TGTGCCAGCAGCTTAGAACCAGGGAGGACAGATACGCAGTATTTT; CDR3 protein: CASSLEPGRTDTQYF
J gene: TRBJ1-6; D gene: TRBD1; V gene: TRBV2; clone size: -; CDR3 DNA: TGTGCCACACACAGGGGGTCGAATTCACCCCTCCACTTT; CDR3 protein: CATHRGSNSPLHF
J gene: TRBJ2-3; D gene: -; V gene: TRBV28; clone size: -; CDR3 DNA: TGTGCCAGTGGGGGGATGCGGACCACGAGCACAGATACGCAGTATTTT; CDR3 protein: CASGGMRTTSTDTQYF
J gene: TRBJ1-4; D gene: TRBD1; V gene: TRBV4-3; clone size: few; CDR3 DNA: TGCGCCAGCAGCCAAGCGGGACAGGGGGTGGAAAAACTGTTTTTT; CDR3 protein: CASSQAGQGVEKLFF
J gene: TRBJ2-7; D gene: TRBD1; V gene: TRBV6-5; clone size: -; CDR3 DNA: TGTGCCAGCAGACCGCCAACGGGACAGAACTACGAGCAGTACTTC; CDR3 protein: CASRPPTGQNYEQYF
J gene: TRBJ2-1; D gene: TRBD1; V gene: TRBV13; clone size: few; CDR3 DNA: TGTGCCAGCAGCTCAGCCAGGACAGGATACTCCTACAATGAGCAGTTCTTC; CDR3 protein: CASSSARTGYSYNEQFF
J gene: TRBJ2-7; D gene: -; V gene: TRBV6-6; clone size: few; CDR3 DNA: TGTGCCAGCAGTTACTCCACAGGGACCTACGAGCAGTACTTC; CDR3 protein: CASSYSTGTYEQYF
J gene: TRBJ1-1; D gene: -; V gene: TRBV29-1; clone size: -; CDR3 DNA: TGCAGCGTTGAAGATCTTGCGGGCACTGAAGCTTTCTTT; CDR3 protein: CSVEDLAGTEAFF
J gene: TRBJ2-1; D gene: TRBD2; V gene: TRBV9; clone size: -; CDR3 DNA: TGTGCCAGCAGCGTAGGGGGACTACCTTGGGATGAGCAGTTCTTC; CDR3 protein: CASSVGGLPWDEQFF
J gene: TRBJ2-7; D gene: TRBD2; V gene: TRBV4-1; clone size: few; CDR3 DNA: TGCGCCAGCAGCCAAGATGAGGGTAGCGGGAGCGAGCAGTACTTC; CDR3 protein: CASSQDEGSGSEQYF
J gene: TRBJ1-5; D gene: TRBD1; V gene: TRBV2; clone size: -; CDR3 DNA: TGTGCCAGCTGCATCGACAGGGGTAATCAGCCCCAGCATTTT; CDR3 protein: CASCIDRGNQPQHF
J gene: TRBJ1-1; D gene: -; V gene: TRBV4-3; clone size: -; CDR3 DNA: TGCGCCAGCAGCCAAGATCGAAGGACTGGGACTGAAGCTTTCTTT; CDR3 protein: CASSQDRRTGTEAFF
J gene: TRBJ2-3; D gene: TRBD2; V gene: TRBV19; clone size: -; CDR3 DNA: TGTGCCACTTCTCGGGAGGCAGATACGCAGTATTTT; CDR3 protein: CATSREADTQYF
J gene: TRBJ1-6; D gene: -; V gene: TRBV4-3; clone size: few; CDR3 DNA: TGCGCCAGCAGCCAAGAGGTCCGACAAAGGGGATCACCCCTCCACTTT; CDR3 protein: CASSQEVRQRGSPLHF
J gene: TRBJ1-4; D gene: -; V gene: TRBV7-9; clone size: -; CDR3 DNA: TGTTCCAGCAGCTTATCGTCCAGGTCTAATGAAAAACTGTTTTTT; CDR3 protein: CSSSLSSRSNEKLFF
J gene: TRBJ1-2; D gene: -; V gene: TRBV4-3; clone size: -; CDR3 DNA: TGCGCCAGCAGCCAAGATAGGCTTGACTACTATGGCTACACCTTC; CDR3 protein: CASSQDRLDYYGYTF
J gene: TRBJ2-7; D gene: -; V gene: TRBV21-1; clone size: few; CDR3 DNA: TGTGCCAGCAGCAAGGACACCGCCTACGAGCAGTACTTC; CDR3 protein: CASSKDTAYEQYF
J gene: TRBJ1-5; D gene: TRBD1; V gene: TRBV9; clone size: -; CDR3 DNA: TGTGCCAGCAGCGTCGGACAGGGAGAACAGCCCCAGCATTTT; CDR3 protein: CASSVGQGEQPQHF
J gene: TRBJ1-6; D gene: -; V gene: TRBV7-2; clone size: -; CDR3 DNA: TGTGCCAGCAGCTTAGCGGGGGGGGGAAGAGTAAATTCACCCCTCCACTTT; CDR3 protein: CASSLAGGGRVNSPLHF
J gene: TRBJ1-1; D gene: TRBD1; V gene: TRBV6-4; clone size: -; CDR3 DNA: TGTGCCAGCAGAGAGGACAGGGGTTATTTGGGTGAAGCTTTCTTT; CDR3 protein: CASREDRGYLGEAFF
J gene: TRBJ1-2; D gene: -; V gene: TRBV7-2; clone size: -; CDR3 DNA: TGTGCCAGCAGCTTAGACCGGACAGATGGCTACACCTTC; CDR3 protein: CASSLDRTDGYTF
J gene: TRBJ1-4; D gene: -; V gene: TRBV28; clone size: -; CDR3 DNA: TGTGCCAGCCGAGAGGATGAAAAACTGTTTTTT; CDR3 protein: CASREDEKLFF
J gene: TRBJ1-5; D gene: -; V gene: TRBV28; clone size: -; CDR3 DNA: TGTGCCAGCAGTTTACTCCTAGGTAGCAATCAGCCCCAGCATTTT; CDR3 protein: CASSLLLGSNQPQHF
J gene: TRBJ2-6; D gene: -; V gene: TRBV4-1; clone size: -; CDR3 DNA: TGCGCCAGCAGCCAAGGGGGGTGGGGGGGGGCCTCTGGGGCCAACGTCCTGACTTTC; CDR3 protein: CASSQGGWGGASGANVLTF
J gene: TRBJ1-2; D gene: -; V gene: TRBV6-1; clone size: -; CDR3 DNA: TGTGCCAGCAGTGATCTATGGGGGCAGGGCTATGGCTACACCTTC; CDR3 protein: CASSDLWGQGYGYTF
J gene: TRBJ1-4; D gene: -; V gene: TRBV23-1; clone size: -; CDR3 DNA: TGCGCCAGCAGCCACGACAGGTCTATCAATGAAAAACTGTTTTTT; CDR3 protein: CASSHDRSINEKLFF
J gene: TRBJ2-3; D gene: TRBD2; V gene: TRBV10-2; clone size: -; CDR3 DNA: TGCGCCAGCAGTTCGACTAGCGGGATAACAGATACGCAGTATTTT; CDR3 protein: CASSSTSGITDTQYF
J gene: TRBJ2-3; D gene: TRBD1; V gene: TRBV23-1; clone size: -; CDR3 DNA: TGCGCCAGCAGTCGGGACAGGGATCGCCGTCCGATAGTAGGCACAGATACGCAGTATTTT; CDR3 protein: CASSRDRDRRPIVGTDTQYF
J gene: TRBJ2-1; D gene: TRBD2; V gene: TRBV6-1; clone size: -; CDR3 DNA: TGTGCCAGCAGTGTGGCGACTAGCGGAAGGTACAATGAGCAGTTCTTC; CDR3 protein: CASSVATSGRYNEQFF
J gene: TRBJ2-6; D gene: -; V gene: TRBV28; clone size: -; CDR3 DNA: TGTGCCAGCAGAAAGGGAGTAGCTGGGGCCAACGTCCTGACTTTC; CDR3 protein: CASRKGVAGANVLTF
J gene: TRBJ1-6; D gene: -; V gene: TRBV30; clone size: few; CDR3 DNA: TGTGCCTGGAGCGCGAGGAATTCACCCCTCCACTTT; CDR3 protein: CAWSARNSPLHF
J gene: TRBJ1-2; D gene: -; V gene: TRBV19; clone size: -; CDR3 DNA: TGTGCCAGTGATAGGGGGTACGGTAACTATGGCTACACCTTC; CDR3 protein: CASDRGYGNYGYTF
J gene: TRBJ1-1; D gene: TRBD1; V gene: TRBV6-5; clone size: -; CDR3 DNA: TGTGCCAGCAGGGGACAGGTGAACACTGAAGCTTTCTTT; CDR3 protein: CASRGQVNTEAFF
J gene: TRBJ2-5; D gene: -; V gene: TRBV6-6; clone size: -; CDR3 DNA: TGTGCCAGCAGTCCCCGGGAAGAGACCCAGTACTTC; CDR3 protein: CASSPREETQYF
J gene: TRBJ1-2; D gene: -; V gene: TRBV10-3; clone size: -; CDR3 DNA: TGTGCCATCACTTCGGACAGTCTCGGTGGCTACACCTTC; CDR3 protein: CAITSDSLGGYTF
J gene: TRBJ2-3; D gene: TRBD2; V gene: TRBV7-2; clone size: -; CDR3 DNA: TGTGCCAGCAGCTCCGCCACGGGGGAGGGGCGTCAGTATTTT; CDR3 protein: CASSSATGEGRQYF
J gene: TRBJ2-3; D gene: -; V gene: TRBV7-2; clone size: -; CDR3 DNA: TGTGCCAGCAGCCCAAGGAGGGGAATGGGCACAGATACGCAGTATTTT; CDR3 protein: CASSPRRGMGTDTQYF
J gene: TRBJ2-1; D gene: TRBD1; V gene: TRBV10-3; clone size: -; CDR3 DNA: TGTGCCATCAGTGAGGCGGCAGGGGGAAACAATGAGCAGTTCTTC; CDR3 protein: CAISEAAGGNNEQFF
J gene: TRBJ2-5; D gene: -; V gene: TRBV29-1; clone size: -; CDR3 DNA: TGCAGCGTTGAACCCCGGGAAGAGACCCAGTACTTC; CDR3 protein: CSVEPREETQYF
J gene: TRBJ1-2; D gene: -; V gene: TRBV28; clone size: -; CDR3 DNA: TGTGCCAGCAGTTTATCAGGGCATGGCTACACCTTC; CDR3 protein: CASSLSGHGYTF
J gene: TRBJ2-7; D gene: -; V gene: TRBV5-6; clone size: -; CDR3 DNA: TGTGCCAGCAGCTTCGGGTCAGGGGCGGGAGCTAACCACGAGCAGTACTTC; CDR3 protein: CASSFGSGAGANHEQYF
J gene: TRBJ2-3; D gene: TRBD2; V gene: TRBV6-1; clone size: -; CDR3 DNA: TGTGCCAGCAGTGACCCCCTCACTAGCGGCCTCACAGATACGCAGTATTTT; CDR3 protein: CASSDPLTSGLTDTQYF